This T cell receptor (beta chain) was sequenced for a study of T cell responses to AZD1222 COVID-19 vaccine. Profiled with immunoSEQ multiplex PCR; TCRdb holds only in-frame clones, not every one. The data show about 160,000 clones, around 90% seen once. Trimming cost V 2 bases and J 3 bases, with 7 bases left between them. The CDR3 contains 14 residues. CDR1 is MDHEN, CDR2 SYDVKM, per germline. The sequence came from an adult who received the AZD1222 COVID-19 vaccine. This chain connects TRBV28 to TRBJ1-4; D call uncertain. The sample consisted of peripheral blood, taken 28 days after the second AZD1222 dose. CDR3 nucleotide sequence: TGTGCCAGCAGTTTAACTCTCTCTAATGAAAAACTGTTTTTT. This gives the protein CASSLTLSNEKLFF.